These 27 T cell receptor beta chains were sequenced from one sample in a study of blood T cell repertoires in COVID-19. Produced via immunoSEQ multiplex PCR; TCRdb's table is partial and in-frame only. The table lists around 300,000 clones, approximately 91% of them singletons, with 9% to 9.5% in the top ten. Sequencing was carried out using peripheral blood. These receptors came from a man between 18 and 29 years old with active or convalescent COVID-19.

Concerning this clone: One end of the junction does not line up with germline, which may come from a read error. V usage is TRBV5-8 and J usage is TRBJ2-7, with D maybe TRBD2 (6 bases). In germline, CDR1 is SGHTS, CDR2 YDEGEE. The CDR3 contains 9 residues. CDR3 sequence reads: CASSSRESF. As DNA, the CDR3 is TGTGCCAGCAGCTCCCGGGAGTCCTTC.

CDR3 sequence: CASSHQGSDTEAFF. CDR3 DNA sequence: TGTGCCAGCAGCCATCAGGGCTCAGACACTGAAGCTTTCTTT. The chain couples TRBV14 to TRBJ1-1, with a tentative D call TRBD1 (5 bases). V dropped 3 bases and J dropped 3 bases, with 11 bases sitting between them. CDR1 is SGHDN, CDR2 FVKESK, per germline. This CDR3 is 14 amino acids long. Filled out from reference TRBV14 and TRBJ1-1, the complete variable domain reads EAGVTQFPSHSVIEKGQTVTLRCDPISGHDNLYWYRRVMGKEIKFLLHFVKESKQDESGMPNNRFLAERTGGTYSTLKVQPAELEDSGVYFCASSHQGSDTEAFFGQGTRLTVV.

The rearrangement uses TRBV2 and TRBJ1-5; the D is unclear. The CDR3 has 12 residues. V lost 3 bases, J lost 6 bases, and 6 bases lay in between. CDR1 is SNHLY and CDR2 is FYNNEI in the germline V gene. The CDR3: CASSEGSQPQHF. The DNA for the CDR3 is TGTGCCAGCAGTGAGGGGAGTCAGCCCCAGCATTTT.

The CDR3 reads CASSSQTSGGPTDTQYF. The CDR3, as DNA: TGTGCCAGCAGTTCGCAGACTAGCGGGGGGCCCACAGATACGCAGTATTTT. The rearrangement joins TRBV28 to TRBJ2-3, with TRBD2 identical over 13 bases. Germline V lookup: CDR1 MDHEN, CDR2 SYDVKM. This CDR3 region has 17 residues. The junction had 6 bases not matched to a gene; V was cut back by 4 bases and J by 2 bases.

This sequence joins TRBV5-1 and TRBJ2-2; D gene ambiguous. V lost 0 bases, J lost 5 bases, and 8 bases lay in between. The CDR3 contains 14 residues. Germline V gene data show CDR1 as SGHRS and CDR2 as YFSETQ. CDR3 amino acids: CASSLVSNTGELFF. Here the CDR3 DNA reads TGCGCCAGCAGCTTGGTCTCTAATACCGGGGAGCTGTTTTTT.

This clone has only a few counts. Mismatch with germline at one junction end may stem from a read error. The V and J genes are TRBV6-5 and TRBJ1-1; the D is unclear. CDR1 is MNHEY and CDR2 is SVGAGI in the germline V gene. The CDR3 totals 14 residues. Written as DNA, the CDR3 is TGTGCCAGCAGCCCGAGCGGTCCTGGAGATAATTGGCACTTT. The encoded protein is CASSPSGPGDNWHF.

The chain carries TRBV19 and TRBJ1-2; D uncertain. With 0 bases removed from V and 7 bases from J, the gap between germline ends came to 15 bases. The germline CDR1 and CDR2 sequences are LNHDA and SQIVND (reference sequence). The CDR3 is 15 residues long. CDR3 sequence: CASSIDPGLRRGYTF. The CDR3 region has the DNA TGTGCCAGTAGTATAGATCCCGGGTTGCGGCGTGGCTACACCTTC.

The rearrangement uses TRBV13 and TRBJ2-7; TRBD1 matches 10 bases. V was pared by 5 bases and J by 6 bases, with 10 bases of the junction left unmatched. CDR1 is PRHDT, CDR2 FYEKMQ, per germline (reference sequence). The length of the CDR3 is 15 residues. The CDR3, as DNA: TGTGCCAGCAGCCGCCCGACAGGGGGCGGGGGCGAGCAGTACTTC. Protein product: CASSRPTGGGGEQYF.

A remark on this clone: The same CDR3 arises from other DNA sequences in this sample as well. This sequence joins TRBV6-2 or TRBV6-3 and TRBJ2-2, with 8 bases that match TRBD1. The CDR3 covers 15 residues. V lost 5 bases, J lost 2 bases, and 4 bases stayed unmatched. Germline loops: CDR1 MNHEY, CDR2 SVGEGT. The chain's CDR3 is CASSRQGTNTGELFF. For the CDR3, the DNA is TGTGCCAGCAGTCGACAGGGGACTAACACCGGGGAGCTGTTTTTT.

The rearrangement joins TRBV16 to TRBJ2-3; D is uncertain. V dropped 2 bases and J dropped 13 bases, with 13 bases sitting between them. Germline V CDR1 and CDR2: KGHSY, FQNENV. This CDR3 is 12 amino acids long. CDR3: CASSQGQIFEYF. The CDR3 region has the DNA TGTGCCAGCAGCCAAGGCCAGATATTCGAGTATTTT. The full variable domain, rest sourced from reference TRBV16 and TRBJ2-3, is GEEVAQTPKHLVRGEGQKAKLYCAPIKGHSYVFWYQQVLKNEFKFLISFQNENVFDETGMPKERFSAKCLPNSPCSLEIQATKLEDSAVYFCASSQGQIFEYFGPGTRLTVL.

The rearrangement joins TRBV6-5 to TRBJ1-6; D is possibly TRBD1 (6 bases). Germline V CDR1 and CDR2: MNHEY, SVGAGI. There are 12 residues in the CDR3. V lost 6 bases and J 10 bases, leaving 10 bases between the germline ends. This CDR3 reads CASRGGESPLHF. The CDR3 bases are TGTGCCAGCAGAGGGGGTGAATCACCCCTCCACTTT.

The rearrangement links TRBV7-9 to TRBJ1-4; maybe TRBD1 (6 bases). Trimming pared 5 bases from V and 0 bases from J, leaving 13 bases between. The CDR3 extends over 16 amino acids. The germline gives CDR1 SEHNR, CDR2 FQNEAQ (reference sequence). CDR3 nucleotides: TGTGCCAGCAGCAGGACAGCTGTTGCAACTAATGAAAAACTGTTTTTT. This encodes CASSRTAVATNEKLFF.

CDR3 nucleotide sequence: TGTGCCAGCAGTTACTGCAGGGTCGGAAACACCATATATTTT. Its protein is CASSYCRVGNTIYF. This chain connects TRBV6-7 to TRBJ1-3, with a tentative D call TRBD1 (5 bases). TRBV6-7 is recorded as an ORF, its role being uncertain. The CDR3 runs 14 residues. V lost 1 base and J 4 bases, leaving 8 bases between the germline ends.

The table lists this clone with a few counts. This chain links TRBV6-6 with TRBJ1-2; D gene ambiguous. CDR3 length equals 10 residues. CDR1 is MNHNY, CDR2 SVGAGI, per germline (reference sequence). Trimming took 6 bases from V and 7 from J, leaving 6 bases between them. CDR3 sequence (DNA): TGTGCCAGCAGCGCCGGTGGCTACACCTTC. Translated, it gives CASSAGGYTF.

CDR3 coding DNA: TGCGCCAGCAGCTTGGTTGGGACAGGGGGCGATGAGCAGTTCTTC. It codes for CASSLVGTGGDEQFF. The chain employs TRBV5-1 and TRBJ2-1, with 12 nucleotides matching TRBD1. The V and J ends lost 0 bases and 8 bases, in that order; junction bases with no gene match: 3. The germline gives CDR1 SGHRS, CDR2 YFSETQ. The CDR3 is made up of 15 amino acids.

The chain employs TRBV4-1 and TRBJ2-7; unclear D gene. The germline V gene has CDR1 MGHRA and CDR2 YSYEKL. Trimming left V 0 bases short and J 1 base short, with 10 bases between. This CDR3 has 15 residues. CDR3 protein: CASSQERSSSYEQYF. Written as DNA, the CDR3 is TGCGCCAGCAGCCAAGAGCGAAGTTCGTCCTACGAGCAGTACTTC.

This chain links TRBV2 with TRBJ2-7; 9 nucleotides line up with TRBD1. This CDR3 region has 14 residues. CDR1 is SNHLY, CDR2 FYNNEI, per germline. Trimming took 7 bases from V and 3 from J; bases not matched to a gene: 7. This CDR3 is CASTLSGQGYEQYF. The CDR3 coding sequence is TGTGCCAGCACCCTGTCGGGACAGGGCTACGAGCAGTACTTC.

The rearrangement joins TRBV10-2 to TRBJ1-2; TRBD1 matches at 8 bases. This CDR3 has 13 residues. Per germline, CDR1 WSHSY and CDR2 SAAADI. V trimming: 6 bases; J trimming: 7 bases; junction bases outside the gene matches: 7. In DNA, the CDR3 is TGCGCCAGCAGCGGGGCAGGGGGCACTGGCTACACCTTC. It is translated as CASSGAGGTGYTF.

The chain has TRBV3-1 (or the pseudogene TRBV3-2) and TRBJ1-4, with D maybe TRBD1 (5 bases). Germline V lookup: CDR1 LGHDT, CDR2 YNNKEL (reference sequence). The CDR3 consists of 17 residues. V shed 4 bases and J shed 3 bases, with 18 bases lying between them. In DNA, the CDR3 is TGTGCCAGCAGCCCAGGGTCAGTATATTGGTCTAATGAAAAACTGTTTTTT. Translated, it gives CASSPGSVYWSNEKLFF.

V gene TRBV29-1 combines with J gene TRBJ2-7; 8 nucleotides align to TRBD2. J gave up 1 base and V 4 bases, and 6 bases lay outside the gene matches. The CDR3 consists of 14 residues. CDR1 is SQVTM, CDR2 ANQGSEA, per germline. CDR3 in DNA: TGCAGCGTTGCGGGTACTAGCGGATCCTACGAGCAGTACTTC. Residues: CSVAGTSGSYEQYF.

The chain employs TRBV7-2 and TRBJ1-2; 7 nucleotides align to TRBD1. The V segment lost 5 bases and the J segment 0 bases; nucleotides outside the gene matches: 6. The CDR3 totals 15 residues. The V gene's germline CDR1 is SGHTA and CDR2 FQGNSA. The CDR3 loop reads CASSKPGQTNYGYTF. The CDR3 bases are TGTGCCAGCAGCAAACCGGGACAGACTAACTATGGCTACACCTTC.

The chain's CDR3 is CASSIVTSQETQYF. DNA for the CDR3: TGTGCCAGTAGTATAGTAACAAGTCAAGAGACCCAGTACTTC. V and J are TRBV19 and TRBJ2-5; D gene uncertain. V lost 1 base, J lost 2 bases, and 8 bases lay in between. The CDR3 is 14 residues long. Per germline, CDR1 LNHDA and CDR2 SQIVND (reference sequence).

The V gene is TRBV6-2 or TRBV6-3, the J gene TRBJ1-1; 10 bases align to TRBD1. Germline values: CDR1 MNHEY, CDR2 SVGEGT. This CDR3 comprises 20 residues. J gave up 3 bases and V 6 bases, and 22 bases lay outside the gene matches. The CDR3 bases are TGTGCCAGCAGCCCGGACAGGGGGTTTATGAGTTCGGGTTGGGACACTGAAGCTTTCTTT. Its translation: CASSPDRGFMSSGWDTEAFF.

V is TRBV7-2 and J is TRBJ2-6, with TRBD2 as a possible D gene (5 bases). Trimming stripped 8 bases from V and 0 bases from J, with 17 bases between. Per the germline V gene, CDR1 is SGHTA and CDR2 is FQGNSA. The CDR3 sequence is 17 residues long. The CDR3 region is CASFSLGLNSGANVLTF. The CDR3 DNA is TGTGCCAGCTTCTCACTCGGACTGAACTCTGGGGCCAACGTCCTGACTTTC.

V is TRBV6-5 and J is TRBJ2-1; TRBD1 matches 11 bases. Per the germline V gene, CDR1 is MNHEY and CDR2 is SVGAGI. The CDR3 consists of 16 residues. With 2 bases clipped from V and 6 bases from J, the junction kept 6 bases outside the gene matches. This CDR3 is CASSYPTGTGGNEQFF. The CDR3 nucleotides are TGTGCCAGCAGTTACCCCACCGGGACAGGGGGCAATGAGCAGTTCTTC.

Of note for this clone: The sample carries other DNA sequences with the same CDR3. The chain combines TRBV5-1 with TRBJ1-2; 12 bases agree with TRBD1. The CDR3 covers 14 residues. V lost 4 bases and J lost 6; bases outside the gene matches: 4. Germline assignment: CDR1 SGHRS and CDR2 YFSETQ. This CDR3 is CASSLGQGADGYTF. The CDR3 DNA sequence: TGCGCCAGCAGCCTGGGACAGGGGGCGGATGGCTACACCTTC.

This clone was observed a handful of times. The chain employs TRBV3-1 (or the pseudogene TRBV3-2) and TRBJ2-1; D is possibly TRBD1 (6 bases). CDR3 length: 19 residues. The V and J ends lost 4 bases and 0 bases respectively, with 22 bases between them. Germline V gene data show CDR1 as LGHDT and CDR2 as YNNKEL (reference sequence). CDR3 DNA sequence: TGTGCCAGCAGCCCCCCTCTGGGCGACAGGTGGAGCTCCTACAATGAGCAGTTCTTC. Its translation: CASSPPLGDRWSSYNEQFF.